This passage covers 17 T cell receptor beta chains from one sample sequenced in a study of vaccination and CD4 T cells after COVID-19. Sequencing of cultured CD4+ T cell DNA used the Oncomine TCR Beta short-read assay. TCRdb itself ran the PCR reads through MiXCR, one entry per CDR3 protein. This table holds more than 13,000 distinct CDR3 sequences, about a fifth found once. Treatment given: roughly 11-day PBMC culture with coronavirus spike peptide pools or control peptides (ViraFEST assay). Their cognate antigens are unknown. The sample in question was CD4+ T cells from blood, cultured in vitro, obtained before SARS-CoV-2 vaccination. These receptors all come from a human donor who received a COVID-19 vaccine.

This clonotype was found a few times. The chain uses TRBV5-1 and TRBJ2-5; D gene ambiguous. Germline CDR1 and CDR2: SGHRS and YFSETQ. The V end lost 0 bases, the J end lost 0 bases, and 9 bases lay between the germline ends. This CDR3 has 15 amino acids. The CDR3: CASSLAAIHQETQYF. The CDR3 nucleotides are TGCGCCAGCAGCTTGGCGGCGATACACCAAGAGACCCAGTACTTC.

This clonotype has more than one count but fewer than ten. This chain joins TRBV7-9 and TRBJ2-5; D uncertain. This CDR3 region has 15 residues. Looked up from germline, CDR1 is SEHNR and CDR2 is FQNEAQ (reference sequence). Trimming pared 3 bases from V and 2 bases from J, leaving 13 bases between. The chain's CDR3 is CASSFEFRPQETQYF. Here the CDR3 DNA reads TGTGCCAGCAGCTTTGAGTTCAGGCCGCAAGAGACCCAGTACTTC.

This clonotype was recorded a few times. The rearrangement joins TRBV5-3 to TRBJ1-5; TRBD1 is a possible D gene (5 bases). TRBV5-3 is recorded as an ORF, its role being uncertain. V was shortened by 2 bases and J by 6 bases, with 15 bases between the two germline ends. This CDR3 is 15 amino acids long. The DNA for the CDR3 is TGTGCCAGAAGCTTAGCCAGGGAGGTCGTTCAGCCCCAGCATTTT. Amino acid sequence: CARSLAREVVQPQHF.

Sample share makes this clonotype medium-sized. V gene TRBV20-1 combines with J gene TRBJ1-4; 7 nucleotides line up with TRBD1. Germline V CDR1 and CDR2: DFQATT, SNEGSKA (reference sequence). The length of the CDR3 is 16 residues. Trimming cost V 6 bases and J 0 bases; bases outside gene matches: 10. In nucleotides, the CDR3 is TGCAGTGCCAGACCCCCCACAGGGGCAACTAATGAAAAACTGTTTTTT. This encodes CSARPPTGATNEKLFF.

The V and J genes are TRBV7-9 and TRBJ2-1; possibly TRBD2 for D (5 bases). Trimming shortened V by 1 base and J by 5 bases, and 12 bases separated the two germline ends. There are 15 residues in the CDR3. Germline V lookup: CDR1 SEHNR, CDR2 FQNEAQ (reference sequence). CDR3 protein: CASSLGREGNNEQFF. CDR3 in DNA: TGTGCCAGCAGCTTAGGCCGTGAGGGTAACAATGAGCAGTTCTTC.

The rearrangement joins TRBV5-1 to TRBJ1-3; 10 bases match TRBD1. Losses at the gene ends were 4 bases for V and 1 base for J; bases not matched to a gene: 8. The CDR3 sequence is 17 residues long. Germline values: CDR1 SGHRS, CDR2 YFSETQ. CDR3 sequence: CASSGTPGQGSGNTIYF. CDR3 nucleotide sequence: TGCGCCAGCAGCGGGACACCGGGACAGGGGTCTGGAAACACCATATATTTT.

This clonotype was seen a handful of times. The gene calls are TRBV6-1 and TRBJ2-4; no definite D call. The CDR3 covers 12 residues. CDR1 and CDR2 from the germline V gene are MNHNS and SASEGT. Trimming pared 2 bases from V and 14 bases from J, leaving 13 bases between. CDR3 protein: CASSELGFREYF. As DNA, the CDR3 is TGTGCCAGCAGTGAACTCGGGTTTCGCGAGTACTTC.

For the CDR3, the DNA is TGTGCCACCAGTGACCCTCCCGGGGACCGTGGCTACACCTTC. It translates to CATSDPPGDRGYTF. The genes are TRBV24-1 and TRBJ1-2; D is perhaps TRBD1 (5 bases). V was shortened by 4 bases and J by 7 bases, with 15 bases between the two germline ends. There are 14 residues in the CDR3. Per the germline V gene, CDR1 is KGHDR and CDR2 is SFDVKD.

This clonotype was detected a few times. The chain carries TRBV4-2 and TRBJ1-2; possibly TRBD1 for D (5 bases). CDR1 and CDR2 (germline): LGHNA, YNFKEQ. This CDR3 has 14 residues. Trimming took off 2 bases at V and 6 bases at J, with 13 bases between the two ends. CDR3 nucleotides: TGTGCCAGCAGCCAACTCTCAACGGGGCATGGCTACACCTTC. Amino acid sequence: CASSQLSTGHGYTF.

The chain carries TRBV24-1 and TRBJ2-2, with TRBD1 matching 11 bases. The germline CDR1 and CDR2 sequences are KGHDR and SFDVKD. The V and J ends lost 4 bases and 5 bases, in that order; junction bases with no gene match: 8. The CDR3 runs to 17 residues. DNA for the CDR3: TGTGCCACCAGTGACCGGGACAGGGGGTTCGTTACCGGGGAGCTGTTTTTT. This translates into CATSDRDRGFVTGELFF.

CDR3 DNA sequence: TGTGCCAGCAGCTTATTACGGAGAGCTAACTATGGCTACACCTTC. Protein: CASSLLRRANYGYTF. The rearrangement links TRBV11-2 to TRBJ1-2; D gene ambiguous. CDR1 and CDR2 from the germline V gene are SGHAT and FQNNGV. Trimming cost V 2 bases and J 0 bases, with 10 bases left between them. CDR3 length: 15 residues.

In this sample, this clonotype turned up a few times. The chain combines TRBV27 with TRBJ2-1, with D perhaps matching TRBD2 (5 bases). Germline lookup yields CDR1 MNHEY and CDR2 SMNVEV (reference sequence). With 5 bases removed from V and 4 bases from J, the gap between germline ends came to 18 bases. CDR3 size: 16 residues. The CDR3 DNA follows: TGTGCCAGCAGTGTCGGACGGGATCGCATATACAATGAGCAGTTCTTC. Amino acids: CASSVGRDRIYNEQFF.

Note on this clonotype: The junction does not match germline at one end; this may be a read error. The V call is TRBV12-3 or TRBV12-4, the J call TRBJ1-1; 7 bases align to TRBD1. The CDR3 is 17 residues long. In nucleotides, the CDR3 is TGTGCCGGCAGTTTAGGGAGAGGGGGCAGTGGAAACACTGAAGCTTTCTTT. Translating gives CAGSLGRGGSGNTEAFF.

The V and J genes are TRBV30 and TRBJ1-3, with D uncertain. The V end lost 0 bases, the J end lost 0 bases, and 6 bases lay between the germline ends. Looked up from germline, CDR1 is GTSNPN and CDR2 is SVGIG (reference sequence). The CDR3 is 14 amino acids. CDR3 sequence (DNA): TGTGCCTGGAGTGTACAGCCCTCTGGAAACACCATATATTTT. Its protein is CAWSVQPSGNTIYF. Drawing the rest from reference TRBV30 and TRBJ1-3, the complete variable domain is SQTIHQWPATLVQPVGSPLSLECTVEGTSNPNLYWYRQAAGRGLQLLFYSVGIGQISSEVPQNLSASRPQDRQFILSSKKLLLSDSGFYLCAWSVQPSGNTIYFGEGSWLTVV.

The chain has TRBV11-3 and TRBJ2-7; weak D call: TRBD1 (6 bases). The ends were cut back, 3 bases at V and 2 bases at J, with 17 bases in the middle. Germline CDR1 SGHNT, CDR2 YENEEA. This CDR3 is 16 amino acids long. The CDR3: CASSLFANRVPYEQYF. For the CDR3, the DNA is TGTGCCAGCAGCTTGTTTGCGAACAGGGTCCCCTACGAGCAGTACTTC.

The chain employs TRBV12-3 or TRBV12-4 and TRBJ2-7; TRBD2 aligns across 9 bases. CDR3 size: 16 residues. The V and J ends lost 5 bases and 0 bases, in that order; junction bases with no gene match: 8. In nucleotides, the CDR3 is TGTGCCAGCAGTGCGACAAGACTAGCGGCCTCCTACGAGCAGTACTTC. Protein product: CASSATRLAASYEQYF.

The V call is TRBV19, the J call TRBJ2-7; D is tentatively TRBD1 or TRBD2 (6 bases each). The CDR3 is 15 residues long. From germline, CDR1 is LNHDA and CDR2 SQIVND (reference sequence). Deletions cut 1 base from V and 2 bases from J, with 12 bases between. The CDR3 here is CASSIAGATPYEQYF. The CDR3 DNA reads as TGTGCCAGTAGTATAGCGGGGGCGACCCCCTACGAGCAGTACTTC.